Listed below are T cell receptor beta chains from one sample, sequenced in a study of blood T cell repertoires in COVID-19. The table came from immunoSEQ multiplex PCR; TCRdb's copy has only in-frame clones and leaves some out. The data show approximately 140,000 clones, 80% to 90% seen once. The specimen sequenced was peripheral blood. Receptors originate from a human donor with acute or convalescent COVID-19. The donor label of this sample is uncertain. Each CDR3 is given with its conserved first and last residue. The D gene is left open where the match is weak. A clone size is listed for some rows: how often the clone was seen (once, few, many), or a class if it is expanded.

13	TRBV5-1	.	.	TRBJ2-7	CASSLEYGYEQYF	TGCGCCAGCAGCTTGGAATACGGCTACGAGCAGTACTTC
17	TRBV5-1	TRBD1	.	TRBJ1-2	CASSPGQESYFLYGYTF	TGCGCCAGCAGCCCGGGACAGGAGAGTTATTTTCTCTATGGCTACACCTTC
15	TRBV24-1	TRBD1	.	TRBJ1-3	CATNDGTGSGNTIYF	TGTGCCACCAATGATGGGACAGGGTCGGGAAACACCATATATTTT
15	TRBV5-1	.	.	TRBJ2-5	CASSLGVAGEETQYF	TGCGCCAGCAGCTTGGGAGTCGCAGGGGAAGAGACCCAGTACTTC
16	TRBV19	TRBD1	.	TRBJ2-2	CASNPPGQGDTGELFF	TGTGCCAGTAATCCCCCGGGACAGGGGGATACCGGGGAGCTGTTTTTT
14	TRBV6-5	TRBD1	few	TRBJ1-6	CASGGQGADSPLHF	TGTGCCAGCGGAGGACAGGGGGCTGATTCACCCCTCCACTTT
13	TRBV5-4	TRBD1	.	TRBJ1-4	CASSPGQGEKLFF	TGTGCCAGCAGCCCAGGACAGGGGGAAAAACTGTTTTTT
14	TRBV4-1	.	.	TRBJ2-7	CASSPEDSAYEQYF	TGCGCCAGCAGCCCCGAGGACTCGGCCTACGAGCAGTACTTC
14	TRBV10-2	TRBD1	few	TRBJ1-2	CASKVGQAWDGYTF	TGCGCCAGCAAGGTGGGACAGGCGTGGGATGGCTACACCTTC
17	TRBV2	.	few	TRBJ2-6	CASSDSGVHSGANVLTF	TGTGCCAGCAGTGACTCGGGGGTCCACTCTGGGGCCAACGTCCTGACTTTC
13	TRBV19	TRBD2	.	TRBJ2-3	CASTREGTDTQYF	TGTGCCAGCACTAGGGAGGGAACAGATACGCAGTATTTT
14	TRBV7-9	TRBD1	.	TRBJ1-5	CASTGQGSNQPQHF	TGTGCCAGCACCGGACAGGGGAGCAATCAGCCCCAGCATTTT
15	TRBV13	.	.	TRBJ2-1	CASSPSGTFYNEQFF	TGTGCCAGCAGCCCCAGTGGGACTTTCTACAATGAGCAGTTCTTC
15	TRBV20-1	.	.	TRBJ1-1	CSASRGRDMNTEAFF	TGCAGTGCTAGTCGGGGTCGGGACATGAACACTGAAGCTTTCTTT
11	TRBV6-5	.	.	TRBJ1-1	CASIGLAEAFF	TGTGCCAGCATCGGTCTCGCTGAAGCTTTCTTT
19	TRBV10-3	TRBD1	.	TRBJ2-3	CAISDPGQASYPSTDTQYF	TGTGCCATCAGTGATCCGGGACAGGCCTCTTATCCTAGCACAGATACGCAGTATTTT
18	TRBV19	TRBD1	.	TRBJ1-5	CASSIPLDRPGWDIPQHF	TGTGCCAGTAGTATCCCCTTGGACAGGCCGGGTTGGGATATACCCCAGCATTTT
13	TRBV3-1/TRBV3-2	.	.	TRBJ1-1	CASSRVAGDEAFF	TGTGCCAGCAGCCGCGTTGCGGGGGATGAAGCTTTCTTT
15	TRBV10-3	.	.	TRBJ2-1	CAISAAGQAYNEQFF	TGTGCCATCAGTGCCGCAGGGCAAGCCTACAATGAGCAGTTCTTC
17	TRBV5-1	TRBD1	.	TRBJ2-2	CASSMDRVEYYTGELFF	TGCGCCAGCAGCATGGACAGGGTTGAGTATTACACCGGGGAGCTGTTTTTT
15	TRBV5-1	TRBD1	.	TRBJ1-5	CASSPGQGVHQPQHF	TGCGCCAGCAGCCCCGGACAGGGGGTACATCAGCCCCAGCATTTT
15	TRBV2	TRBD1	.	TRBJ2-2	CASSGTGGVTGELFF	TGTGCCAGCAGTGGGACAGGGGGCGTCACCGGGGAGCTGTTTTTT
14	TRBV30	.	.	TRBJ1-6	CAWSERTVNSPLHF	TGTGCCTGGAGTGAGAGAACGGTTAATTCACCCCTCCACTTT
15	TRBV11-2	.	.	TRBJ1-1	CASSSPRGRNTEAFF	TGTGCCAGCAGCTCCCCGCGGGGCAGGAACACTGAAGCTTTCTTT